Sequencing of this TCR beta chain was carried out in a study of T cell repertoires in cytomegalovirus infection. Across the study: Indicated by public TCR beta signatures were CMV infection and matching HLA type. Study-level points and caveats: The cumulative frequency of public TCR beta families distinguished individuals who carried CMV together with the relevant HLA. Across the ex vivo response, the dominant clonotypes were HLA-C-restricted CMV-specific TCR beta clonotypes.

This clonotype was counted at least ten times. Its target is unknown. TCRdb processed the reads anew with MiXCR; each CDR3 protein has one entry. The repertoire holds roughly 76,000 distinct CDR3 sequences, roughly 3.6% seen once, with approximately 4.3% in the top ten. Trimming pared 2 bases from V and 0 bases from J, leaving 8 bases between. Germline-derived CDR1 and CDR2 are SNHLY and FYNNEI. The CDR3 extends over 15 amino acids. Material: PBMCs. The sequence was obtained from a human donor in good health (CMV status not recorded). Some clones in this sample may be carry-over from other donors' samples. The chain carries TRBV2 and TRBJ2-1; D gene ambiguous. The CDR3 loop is CASSETSDSYNEQFF. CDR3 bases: TGTGCCAGCAGTGAAACCTCAGACTCCTACAATGAGCAGTTCTTC.